The 22 T cell receptor beta chains below come from one sample, sequenced in a study of blood T cell repertoires in COVID-19. Clones were sequenced by immunoSEQ multiplex PCR, and TCRdb holds only the in-frame ones, with some missing. In the table there are tens of thousands of clones, roughly 90% of which are singletons. Sequenced input: peripheral blood. Receptors originate from a man aged 25-45 years with acute or convalescent COVID-19.

The chain recombines TRBV5-5 with TRBJ2-5, with 10 nucleotides matching TRBD1. V shed 3 bases, J shed 5 bases, and the junction held 7 bases outside the gene matches. CDR3 length equals 15 residues. Germline loops: CDR1 SGHKS, CDR2 YYEKEE (reference sequence). The CDR3 protein is CASSSPGQGWETQYF. CDR3 DNA: TGTGCCAGCAGCTCTCCGGGACAGGGGTGGGAGACCCAGTACTTC.

The chain combines TRBV6-5 with TRBJ2-3; TRBD1 is a possible D gene (6 bases). The CDR3 length is 13 residues. Germline CDR1 and CDR2: MNHEY and SVGAGI. V was clipped by 4 bases and J by 6 bases, with 11 bases between them. In nucleotides, the CDR3 is TGTGCCAGCAGTTCCAGCCAGGGGGATACGCAGTATTTT. Encoded protein: CASSSSQGDTQYF.

This clone was detected only a few times. The chain couples TRBV7-9 to TRBJ2-2, with 8 bases that match TRBD2. Trimming removed 6 bases from V and 1 base from J; junction bases left unmatched: 13. CDR1 and CDR2 from the germline V gene are SEHNR and FQNEAQ (reference sequence). The CDR3 is made up of 18 amino acids. In DNA form, the CDR3 reads TGTGCCAGCAGGCTTGTGGAGGCGGGAGGAGAGAACACCGGGGAGCTGTTTTTT. Encoded protein: CASRLVEAGGENTGELFF.

The chain carries TRBV12-5 and TRBJ2-3; D is perhaps TRBD1 (6 bases). This CDR3 spans 18 amino acids. V gave up 0 bases and J gave up 2 bases, with 18 bases separating them. The germline gives CDR1 LGHNT, CDR2 FRNRAP. CDR3 region: CASGLVLSDRLDTDTQYF. CDR3 in DNA: TGTGCTAGTGGTTTGGTACTATCAGACAGGCTAGACACAGATACGCAGTATTTT.

V usage is TRBV6-5 and J usage is TRBJ1-2; 7 bases are shared with TRBD1. The V segment lost 8 bases and the J segment 9 bases; nucleotides outside the gene matches: 6. The germline V gene has CDR1 MNHEY and CDR2 SVGAGI. The CDR3 has 11 amino acids. Written as DNA, the CDR3 is TGTGCCAGCGGGGGACAGTCACGCTACACCTTC. Its translation is CASGGQSRYTF.

This clone was recorded once. The CDR3 bases are TGTGCCAGTAGTCCTCAGGGGGAGACCCAGTACTTC. Residues: CASSPQGETQYF. The chain links TRBV19 to TRBJ2-5, with D perhaps matching TRBD1 (6 bases). This CDR3 spans 12 amino acids. CDR1 is LNHDA and CDR2 is SQIVND in the germline V gene (reference sequence). Trimming took 5 bases from V and 5 from J, leaving 9 bases between them.

The chain uses TRBV12-3 or TRBV12-4 and TRBJ1-5, with a weak D call TRBD1 (6 bases). V lost 6 bases to trimming and J lost 4 bases, with 10 bases between them. The CDR3 sequence is 13 residues long. The chain's CDR3 is CASRRTVNQPQHF. The CDR3 bases are TGTGCCAGCAGGAGGACAGTGAATCAGCCCCAGCATTTT.

The chain employs TRBV30 and TRBJ2-4, with 7 bases aligning to TRBD1. Germline CDR1 reads GTSNPN; CDR2 reads SVGIG (reference sequence). After removal of 2 bases from V and 6 bases from J, the junction contained 10 bases not matched to a gene. The CDR3 length is 15 residues. CDR3 nucleotides: TGTGCCTGGAGTCGACAGGGCCTTCAGGGAAACATTCAGTACTTC. Translating gives CAWSRQGLQGNIQYF.

The J gene is TRBJ1-4, the V gene TRBV5-5; TRBD1 aligns across 9 bases. J was trimmed by 5 bases and V by 4 bases; bases with no gene match: 3. The germline V gene encodes CDR1 SGHKS and CDR2 YYEKEE (reference sequence). CDR3 size: 14 residues. The CDR3 DNA is TGTGCCAGCAGCCTGGGGACAGGGAATGAAAAACTGTTTTTT. Its protein product is CASSLGTGNEKLFF.

CDR3 region: CASSPGTSSSYEQYF. CDR3 coding DNA: TGTGCCAGCTCACCTGGGACTAGCAGCTCCTACGAGCAGTACTTC. The chain joins TRBV18 to TRBJ2-7; 9 nucleotides line up with TRBD2. V shed 3 bases, J shed 0 bases, and the junction held 3 bases outside the gene matches. Germline loops: CDR1 KGHSH, CDR2 LQKENI. The CDR3 loop spans 15 amino acids.

The CDR3 here is CASSFPPSSYNEQFF. Here the CDR3 DNA reads TGTGCCAGCAGTTTCCCCCCCAGTTCCTACAATGAGCAGTTCTTC. V and J are TRBV28 and TRBJ2-1; unclear D gene. The CDR3 has 15 residues. Deletions cut 3 bases from V and 1 base from J, with 10 bases between. Germline V CDR1 and CDR2: MDHEN, SYDVKM.

This chain connects TRBV28 to TRBJ2-3; 9 nucleotides align to TRBD1. CDR1 and CDR2 from the germline V gene are MDHEN and SYDVKM. J gave up 2 bases and V 8 bases, and 5 bases lay outside the gene matches. This CDR3 has 14 amino acids. In DNA, the CDR3 is TGTGCCAGCCAGGGGGACAGGGACACAGATACGCAGTATTTT. It yields the protein CASQGDRDTDTQYF.

The chain couples TRBV13 to TRBJ2-2; 7 nucleotides line up with TRBD1. Germline V gene sequence: CDR1 PRHDT, CDR2 FYEKMQ (reference sequence). CDR3 length: 17 amino acids. V was pared by 6 bases and J by 5 bases, with 15 bases of the junction left unmatched. This CDR3 is CASRFPTLGRGTGELFF. The CDR3 bases are TGTGCCAGCAGATTTCCTACACTTGGCAGGGGGACCGGGGAGCTGTTTTTT.

The genes are TRBV5-1 and TRBJ2-2; 8 positions agree with TRBD1. V lost 0 bases to trimming and J lost 4 bases; unmatched junction nucleotides: 5. Germline V gene sequence: CDR1 SGHRS, CDR2 YFSETQ. This CDR3 has 16 residues. CDR3 protein: CASSLVVRGLTGELFF. CDR3 nucleotides: TGCGCCAGCAGCTTGGTTGTCAGGGGGCTCACCGGGGAGCTGTTTTTT.

The sample holds many counts of this clone. The chain uses TRBV5-1 and TRBJ2-7, with 7 positions matching TRBD1. The germline gives CDR1 SGHRS, CDR2 YFSETQ. The junction had 9 bases not matched to a gene; V was cut back by 5 bases and J by 1 base. The CDR3 covers 15 residues. CDR3 coding DNA: TGCGCCAGCAGTCCCCGACAGGGAACGTCCTACGAGCAGTACTTC. Translating it yields CASSPRQGTSYEQYF. Full variable domain (outside the CDR3, taken from reference TRBV5-1 and TRBJ2-7): KAGVTQTPRYLIKTRGQQVTLSCSPISGHRSVSWYQQTPGQGLQFLFEYFSETQRNKGNFPGRFSGRQFSNSRSEMNVSTLELGDSALYLCASSPRQGTSYEQYFGPGTRLTVT.

The rearrangement links TRBV30 to TRBJ2-7, with D possibly matching TRBD2 (5 bases). V lost 1 base to trimming and J lost 7 bases, with 8 bases between them. CDR3 length: 11 amino acids. Germline V gene data show CDR1 as GTSNPN and CDR2 as SVGIG (reference sequence). CDR3 DNA: TGTGCCTGGAGTGGAGGGTTAGAGCAGTACTTC. Its translation is CAWSGGLEQYF.

The rearrangement uses TRBV20-1 and TRBJ2-7, with D hard to call. Trimming left V 4 bases short and J 2 bases short, with 6 bases between. Germline V gene sequence: CDR1 DFQATT, CDR2 SNEGSKA (reference sequence). The CDR3 runs 11 residues. The CDR3 protein is CSAKSAYEQYF. In DNA, the CDR3 is TGCAGTGCTAAGTCGGCCTACGAGCAGTACTTC.

The chain carries TRBV12-3 or TRBV12-4 and TRBJ2-5; D is unresolved. Deletions cut 5 bases from V and 6 bases from J, with 13 bases between. The CDR3 consists of 13 residues. The CDR3 reads CASSRQAQKTQYF. The CDR3, as DNA: TGTGCCAGCAGTCGGCAGGCTCAGAAGACCCAGTACTTC.

This clone was counted a single time. The chain combines TRBV7-2 with TRBJ2-3; possibly TRBD1 for D (5 bases). CDR1 and CDR2 (germline): SGHTA, FQGNSA. The V gene lost 5 bases and the J gene lost 5 bases, with 11 bases spanning the gap. The CDR3 is 13 amino acids. The CDR3 DNA reads as TGTGCCAGCAGCACGACAGCTAAAGATACGCAGTATTTT. This translates into CASSTTAKDTQYF.

This sequence joins TRBV18 and TRBJ2-2, with D possibly TRBD2 on 5 matching bases. Looked up from germline, CDR1 is KGHSH and CDR2 is LQKENI. The V end lost 3 bases, the J end lost 2 bases, and 10 bases lay between the germline ends. There are 15 residues in the CDR3. The DNA of the CDR3 is TGTGCCAGCTCACCTGGACTGACCAACACCGGGGAGCTGTTTTTT. This translates into CASSPGLTNTGELFF.

The chain employs TRBV12-3 or TRBV12-4 and TRBJ2-2, with D tentatively TRBD2 (5 bases). Trimming took off 10 bases at V and 5 bases at J, with 11 bases between the two ends. The CDR3 totals 12 residues. The CDR3 DNA reads as TGTGCCACCCGGACGGGGACCGGGGAGCTGTTTTTT. Residues: CATRTGTGELFF.

This clone has only one observation. V gene TRBV14 combines with J gene TRBJ2-5; TRBD1 matches at 9 bases. After removal of 5 bases from V and 5 bases from J, the junction contained 3 bases not matched to a gene. This CDR3 has 13 amino acids. CDR1 and CDR2 (germline): SGHDN, FVKESK. In DNA form, the CDR3 reads TGTGCCAGCAGCTCCGGGACAGGGGAGACCCAGTACTTC. It specifies CASSSGTGETQYF.